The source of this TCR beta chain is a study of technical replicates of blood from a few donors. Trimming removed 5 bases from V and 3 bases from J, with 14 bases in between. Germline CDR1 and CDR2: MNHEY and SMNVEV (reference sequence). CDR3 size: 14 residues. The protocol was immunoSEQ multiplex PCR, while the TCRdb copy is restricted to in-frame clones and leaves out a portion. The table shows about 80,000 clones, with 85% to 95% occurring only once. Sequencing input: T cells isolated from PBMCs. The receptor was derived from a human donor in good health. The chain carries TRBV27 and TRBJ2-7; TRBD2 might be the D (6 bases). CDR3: CASSAGSVFYEQYF. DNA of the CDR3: TGTGCCAGCAGTGCGGGGAGCGTTTTCTACGAGCAGTACTTC.